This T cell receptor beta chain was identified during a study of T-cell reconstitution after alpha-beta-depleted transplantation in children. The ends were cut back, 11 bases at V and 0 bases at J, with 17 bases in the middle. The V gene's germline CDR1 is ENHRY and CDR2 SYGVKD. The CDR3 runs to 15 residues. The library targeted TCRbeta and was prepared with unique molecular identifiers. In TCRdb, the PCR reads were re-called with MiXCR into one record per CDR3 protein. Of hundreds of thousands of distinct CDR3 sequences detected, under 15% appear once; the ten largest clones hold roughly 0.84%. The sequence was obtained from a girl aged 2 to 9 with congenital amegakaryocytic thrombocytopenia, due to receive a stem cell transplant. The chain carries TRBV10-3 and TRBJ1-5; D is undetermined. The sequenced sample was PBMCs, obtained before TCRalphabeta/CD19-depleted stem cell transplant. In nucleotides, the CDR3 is TGTGCCGCAGGCCAGGACCCGTATAGCAATCAGCCCCAGCATTTT. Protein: CAAGQDPYSNQPQHF.